Below are 18 T cell receptor beta chains sequenced from a single sample in a study of tumor-infiltrating lymphocytes in localized non-small cell lung cancer listed by TCRdb under 2021. Libraries were made using the immunoSEQ multiplex PCR assay. Not all clones reach the TCRdb copy of this immuneACCESS table, which keeps in-frame sequences only. Checked studies attribute under half of the gap to unresolved V genes and leave the rest unexplained. Present in this sample are 7,000 to 9,500 clones, almost 80% of which were seen just once. The leading ten clones occupy more than 10% of the sample. Sequences were obtained from uninvolved lung tissue not adjacent to the tumor. The receptors derive from a human donor with non-small cell lung cancer.

Within the sample, this clone is medium-sized (0.01 to 0.1%). The chain is built from TRBV5-6 and TRBJ1-5; 7 bases are a match to TRBD1. The junction had 4 bases not matched to a gene; V was cut back by 2 bases and J by 2 bases. This CDR3 comprises 15 residues. The germline gives CDR1 SGHDT, CDR2 YYEEEE. In nucleotides, the CDR3 is TGTGCCAGCAGCTTCGGTACAGGGGGCAATCAGCCCCAGCATTTT. Its translation is CASSFGTGGNQPQHF.

The genes are TRBV7-6 and TRBJ1-6, with D perhaps TRBD1 (5 bases). Trimming stripped 0 bases from V and 10 bases from J, with 7 bases between. Germline CDR1 and CDR2: SGHVS and FNYEAQ. The CDR3 runs to 13 residues. The chain's CDR3 is CASSLARDSPLHF. The CDR3 DNA reads as TGTGCCAGCAGCTTAGCCAGGGACTCACCCCTCCACTTT.

V and J are TRBV2 and TRBJ2-3; 12 nucleotides agree with TRBD2. Losses at the gene ends were 4 bases for V and 5 bases for J; bases not matched to a gene: 1. The germline V gene encodes CDR1 SNHLY and CDR2 FYNNEI. The CDR3 contains 14 residues. The CDR3 DNA reads TGTGCCAGCAGTGGACTAGCGGGAGTAGATACGCAGTATTTT. It yields the protein CASSGLAGVDTQYF.

This chain connects TRBV2 to TRBJ2-2, with 8 bases matching TRBD1. There are 13 residues in the CDR3. Germline CDR1 is SNHLY and CDR2 is FYNNEI. Trimming took 5 bases from V and 7 from J; bases not matched to a gene: 3. The CDR3 region is CASSRQGHGELFF. As DNA, the CDR3 is TGTGCCAGCAGTCGACAGGGGCACGGGGAGCTGTTTTTT.

The V gene is TRBV7-9, the J gene TRBJ1-3; D is unresolved. The CDR3 loop spans 14 amino acids. Germline V lookup: CDR1 SEHNR, CDR2 FQNEAQ (reference sequence). With 7 bases removed from V and 1 base from J, the gap between germline ends came to 11 bases. CDR3 in DNA: TGTGCCAGCACCGACGGCTATTCTGGAAACACCATATATTTT. Translation: CASTDGYSGNTIYF.

This sequence joins TRBV10-1 and TRBJ2-1; 9 bases are a match to TRBD2. The CDR3 is 17 residues long. Germline V lookup: CDR1 WNHNN, CDR2 SYGVQD (reference sequence). The junction had 12 bases not matched to a gene; V was cut back by 9 bases and J by 0 bases. CDR3 residues: CARPKSLAGPSYNEQFF. The CDR3 DNA follows: TGCGCCAGACCTAAGTCCCTAGCGGGGCCCTCCTACAATGAGCAGTTCTTC.

This clone is a singleton in its sample. This rearrangement joins TRBV10-3 to TRBJ1-2; 7 nucleotides align to TRBD1. The length of the CDR3 is 11 residues. The junction had 4 bases not matched to a gene; V was cut back by 11 bases and J by 4 bases. Germline CDR1 is ENHRY and CDR2 is SYGVKD. DNA for the CDR3: TGTGCCTCGTCAGGGGGCTATGGCTACACCTTC. It is translated as CASSGGYGYTF.

The chain has TRBV6-6 and TRBJ1-5, with a tentative D call TRBD1 (5 bases). V was clipped by 4 bases and J by 7 bases, with 14 bases between them. Germline assignment: CDR1 MNHNY and CDR2 SVGAGI (reference sequence). This CDR3 comprises 14 residues. The CDR3 reads CASSSINGDQPQHF. CDR3 in DNA: TGTGCCAGCAGTTCCATAAATGGGGACCAGCCCCAGCATTTT.

The J gene is TRBJ2-3, the V gene TRBV5-1; 10 bases match TRBD1. This CDR3 comprises 15 residues. The germline CDR1 and CDR2 sequences are SGHRS and YFSETQ. The J segment lost 5 bases and the V segment lost 4 bases, leaving 7 bases of the junction unmatched. The CDR3 reads CASSGTGEGRDTQYF. DNA for the CDR3: TGCGCCAGCAGCGGGACAGGGGAGGGGAGAGATACGCAGTATTTT.

This clone was seen just once. This chain links TRBV14 with TRBJ2-7, with 7 bases identical to TRBD1. The CDR3 loop spans 14 amino acids. The J segment lost 4 bases and the V segment lost 4 bases, leaving 7 bases of the junction unmatched. From germline, CDR1 is SGHDN and CDR2 FVKESK. The CDR3 coding sequence is TGTGCCAGCAGCCTGACAGGGTTTTCATACGAGCAGTACTTC. This translates into CASSLTGFSYEQYF.

This chain connects TRBV29-1 to TRBJ2-2; 16 bases fit TRBD2. Germline CDR1 and CDR2: SQVTM and ANQGSEA. CDR3 length equals 15 residues. The V segment lost 4 bases and the J segment 7 bases; nucleotides outside the gene matches: 3. The CDR3 sequence is CSVAGTSGRVGELFF. The CDR3 DNA sequence: TGCAGCGTTGCCGGGACTAGCGGGAGGGTCGGGGAGCTGTTTTTT.

The chain joins TRBV6-1 to TRBJ1-2, with TRBD1 as a possible D gene (6 bases). The germline gives CDR1 MNHNS, CDR2 SASEGT. CDR3 length: 13 residues. V was trimmed by 11 bases and J by 2 bases, leaving 15 bases between them. The CDR3: CAGEDSANYGYTF. The CDR3 region has the DNA TGTGCCGGGGAGGACAGTGCCAACTATGGCTACACCTTC.

The CDR3 loop reads CASRGGGYEQYF. The CDR3, as DNA: TGCGCCTCCCGGGGGGGCGGCTACGAGCAGTACTTC. The chain is built from TRBV5-1 and TRBJ2-7, with 8 bases fitting TRBD2. The junction had 6 bases not matched to a gene; V was cut back by 10 bases and J by 3 bases. Germline CDR1 SGHRS, CDR2 YFSETQ. The CDR3 extends over 12 amino acids.

V gene TRBV6-6 combines with J gene TRBJ2-5; TRBD2 aligns across 10 bases. This CDR3 is built from 14 residues. V gave up 4 bases and J gave up 5 bases; unmatched junction bases: 4. Germline V CDR1 and CDR2: MNHNY, SVGAGI (reference sequence). The CDR3 DNA sequence: TGTGCCAGCAGTTTAGCGGGAGGACGGGAGACCCAGTACTTC. Its translation: CASSLAGGRETQYF.

The rearrangement uses TRBV28 and TRBJ1-1; TRBD1 might be the D (5 bases). Germline V gene lookup returns CDR1 MDHEN and CDR2 SYDVKM. The CDR3 consists of 14 residues. Trimming removed 5 bases at V and 5 bases at J, with 15 bases between. CDR3 coding DNA: TGTGCCAGCAGTCTCAGAACTGGGGGGACTGAAGCTTTCTTT. It translates to CASSLRTGGTEAFF.

This sequence joins TRBV9 and TRBJ1-2; D call uncertain. The germline V gene encodes CDR1 SGDLS and CDR2 YYNGEE. This CDR3 is built from 15 residues. V lost 0 bases, J lost 0 bases, and 9 bases lay in between. The CDR3 region has the DNA TGTGCCAGCAGCGTAGGTGGAGGCTCTAACTATGGCTACACCTTC. This codes for CASSVGGGSNYGYTF.

The V and J genes are TRBV6-1 and TRBJ1-2, with D uncertain. Germline-derived CDR1 and CDR2 are MNHNS and SASEGT. The CDR3 loop spans 13 amino acids. V gave up 4 bases and J gave up 6 bases, with 12 bases separating them. The CDR3 reads CASSVTMWDGYTF. The CDR3 nucleotides read TGTGCCAGCAGTGTTACCATGTGGGATGGCTACACCTTC.

This clone appeared once. The V gene is TRBV29-1, the J gene TRBJ2-7, with 10 nucleotides matching TRBD2. This CDR3 region has 16 residues. V lost 4 bases and J lost 5; bases outside the gene matches: 14. Per the germline V gene, CDR1 is SQVTM and CDR2 is ANQGSEA. In nucleotides, the CDR3 is TGCAGCGTTGTTACCTTCCTAGCGGGAGTGTTCCACGAGCAGTACTTC. This encodes CSVVTFLAGVFHEQYF.